Included here is one T cell receptor (beta chain) sequence, with context. What it binds is unknown. This record belongs to a study of T cell repertoires in cytomegalovirus infection. Study information: In public TCR beta signatures, there were indications of both CMV infection and matching HLA type. Study results and caveats: Summed frequency of public TCR beta families distinguished CMV carriers with the relevant HLA. The study found HLA-C-restricted CMV-specific TCR beta clonotypes dominating the ex vivo response.

TCRdb processed the reads anew with MiXCR; each CDR3 protein has one entry. The sample shows roughly 230,000 distinct CDR3 sequences, around 12% of them seen only once. This TCR was sampled from a human donor in good health (CMV status not recorded). Some clones in this sample may be carry-over from other donors' samples. Sequenced: PBMCs.

For the CDR3, the DNA is TGTGCCAGCAGTCAAGTTGGGCCTGGGGAGCAGTACTTC. Translating gives CASSQVGPGEQYF. This rearrangement joins TRBV2 to TRBJ2-7; D gene unclear. V lost 5 bases, J lost 7 bases, and 15 bases lay in between. This CDR3 is built from 13 residues. Germline loops: CDR1 SNHLY, CDR2 FYNNEI.